This T cell receptor beta chain was documented in a study of breast tumors, draining lymph nodes, adjacent tissues. Breast cancer patients provided tissue from their axillary draining lymph nodes. The CDR3 totals 16 residues. Germline assignment: CDR1 MNHEY and CDR2 SMNVEV (reference sequence). Deletions cut 4 bases from V and 4 bases from J, with 16 bases between. Via MiXCR, TCRdb re-called the multiplex PCR reads, giving one row per CDR3 protein. The sample includes about 200,000 distinct CDR3 sequences, 30% to 35% seen only once; the top ten take roughly 3.5%. This clonotype was detected a few times.

The sequenced material came from axillary lymph node tissue. This clonotype was obtained from a female donor with breast cancer. Some clones in this sample may be carry-over from other donors' samples. This sequence joins TRBV27 and TRBJ1-4; weak D call: TRBD1 (5 bases). CDR3 region: CASSSLGGGSNEKLFF. CDR3 sequence (DNA): TGTGCCAGCAGTTCCCTCGGGGGAGGAAGTAATGAAAAACTGTTTTTT.